Below, 10 T cell receptor beta chains from the same sample are listed, as sequenced in a study of blood T cells in healthy people across ages. A J-beta primer mix and a sample-barcoded 5' primer were used in a second PCR of about 7 to 12 cycles. Each CDR3 protein gets one entry after TCRdb re-called the 5' RACE reads with MiXCR. The data contain 730,000 or so distinct CDR3 sequences, around 46% of them singletons. The specimen was blood. These receptor sequences come from a woman between 55 and 75 years old in good health.

Concerning this clonotype itself: An end of the junction does not agree with germline; a read error may underlie this. The chain combines TRBV3-1 with TRBJ2-1; D may be TRBD2 (6 bases). From germline, CDR1 is LGHDT and CDR2 YNNKEL (reference sequence). The CDR3 length is 17 residues. CDR3 bases: TGTGCCAGCAGCCAAGAAGGGACTTGGCACTCCAACAATGAGCAGTTCTTC. Translating it yields CASSQEGTWHSNNEQFF.

The chain recombines TRBV13 with TRBJ2-5; tentative D call: TRBD1 (5 bases). V lost 5 bases to trimming and J lost 5 bases, with 18 bases between them. Germline CDR1 and CDR2: PRHDT and FYEKMQ (reference sequence). The CDR3 loop spans 15 amino acids. The CDR3 sequence is CASSGLAGSMETQYF. In DNA, the CDR3 is TGTGCCAGCAGCGGTTTAGCAGGGTCCATGGAGACCCAGTACTTC.

The rearrangement joins TRBV27 to TRBJ2-1; D uncertain. Germline-derived CDR1 and CDR2 are MNHEY and SMNVEV (reference sequence). V lost 0 bases, J lost 9 bases, and 12 bases lay in between. This CDR3 region has 14 residues. CDR3 sequence reads: CASSLSGTSAEQFF. The CDR3 DNA reads as TGTGCCAGCAGTTTATCGGGCACCAGCGCTGAGCAGTTCTTC.

This clonotype was detected a few times. V usage is TRBV9 and J usage is TRBJ2-5, with D possibly being TRBD2 (6 bases). The germline V gene encodes CDR1 SGDLS and CDR2 YYNGEE. The CDR3 is 17 amino acids. V was shortened by 0 bases and J by 5 bases, with 20 bases between the two germline ends. CDR3 in DNA: TGTGCCAGCAGCGTAGAGGAGGGGTCCCCGCATTGGGAGACCCAGTACTTC. This encodes CASSVEEGSPHWETQYF.

The chain employs TRBV6-1 and TRBJ2-7, with D possibly TRBD2 on 6 matching bases. Per germline, CDR1 MNHNS and CDR2 SASEGT. With 6 bases removed from V and 2 bases from J, the gap between germline ends came to 26 bases. The CDR3 is made up of 18 amino acids. The CDR3 bases are TGTGCCAGCAGCTCTAGACTTGCCGGGACTGGCCTACCCTACGAGCAGTACTTC. This translates into CASSSRLAGTGLPYEQYF.

A few counts support this clonotype. The V and J genes are TRBV9 and TRBJ2-1; D is uncertain. Germline CDR1 is SGDLS and CDR2 is YYNGEE. This CDR3 region has 14 residues. Trimming removed 7 bases at V and 4 bases at J, with 15 bases between. Here the CDR3 reads CASATRGQYNEQFF. CDR3 nucleotide sequence: TGTGCCAGCGCTACCCGTGGGCAATACAATGAGCAGTTCTTC.

The chain joins TRBV4-2 to TRBJ2-7, with 10 bases identical to TRBD2. Germline V gene data show CDR1 as LGHNA and CDR2 as YNFKEQ. This CDR3 is built from 16 residues. V dropped 3 bases and J dropped 0; count of bases not matched to a gene: 5. In DNA, the CDR3 is TGTGCCAGCAGCCAGGAACTAGCGGGGCTCTCCTACGAGCAGTACTTC. Encoded protein: CASSQELAGLSYEQYF.

Only one count was recorded for this clonotype. The V call is TRBV7-3, the J call TRBJ2-1, with 13 bases identical to TRBD2. CDR1 is SGHTA, CDR2 FQGTGA, per germline. CDR3 length equals 15 residues. V was clipped by 4 bases and J by 7 bases; unmatched bases: 4. The CDR3 here is CASSWTSGGINEQFF. In DNA form, the CDR3 reads TGTGCCAGCAGCTGGACTAGCGGGGGCATTAATGAGCAGTTCTTC.

The J gene is TRBJ2-6, the V gene TRBV6-2 or TRBV6-3; 12 nucleotides match TRBD1. V shed 2 bases, J shed 3 bases, and the junction held 2 bases outside the gene matches. This CDR3 has 17 amino acids. Germline CDR1 is MNHEY and CDR2 is SVGEGT. The CDR3 is CASSYGTGGYGANVLTF. CDR3 DNA: TGTGCCAGCAGTTACGGGACAGGGGGCTATGGGGCCAACGTCCTGACTTTC.

The chain carries TRBV3-1 and TRBJ2-1; perhaps TRBD1 as D (6 bases). Germline V gene sequence: CDR1 LGHDT, CDR2 YNNKEL (reference sequence). Trimming removed 4 bases from V and 6 bases from J, with 16 bases in between. This CDR3 contains 15 residues. CDR3: CASSLTGYSINEQFF. The CDR3 DNA reads as TGTGCCAGCAGCCTGACAGGTTATTCGATCAATGAGCAGTTCTTC.